This paragraph reports one TCR beta chain. This CDR3 region has 14 residues. The germline V gene has CDR1 LNHDA and CDR2 SQIVND (reference sequence). Unmatched junction bases numbered 4, after V lost 5 bases and J lost 2 bases. The data were obtained in a study of cytomegalovirus exposure and HLA in healthy donors. TCRdb's copy holds only in-frame clones and misses some; the assay was immunoSEQ multiplex PCR. In the table there are around 250,000 clones, 90% of which are singletons. Sequencing used PBMCs. The clonotype originates from a woman aged 30 to 39 in good health and CMV-seronegative. The J gene is TRBJ2-3, the V gene TRBV19; 7 nucleotides match TRBD2. CDR3 loop: CASSGLGATDTQYF. Here the CDR3 DNA reads TGTGCCAGTAGTGGACTAGGGGCCACAGATACGCAGTATTTT. The complete variable domain, with remaining parts taken from reference TRBV19 and TRBJ2-3, reads DGGITQSPKYLFRKEGQNVTLSCEQNLNHDAMYWYRQDPGQGLRLIYYSQIVNDFQKGDIAEGYSVSREKKESFPLTVTSAQKNPTAFYLCASSGLGATDTQYFGPGTRLTVL.